These 28 T cell receptor beta chains were sequenced from one sample in a study of technical replicates of blood from a handful of donors. Sequencing used immunoSEQ multiplex PCR; TCRdb keeps in-frame clones, though not all of them. The data show about 88,000 clones, with under 95% seen just once and roughly 0.26% held by the top ten. Source material: T cells isolated from PBMCs. The receptor source for this set is a human donor in good health.

V gene TRBV19 combines with J gene TRBJ1-5, with TRBD1 as a possible D gene (5 bases). CDR1 and CDR2 from the germline V gene are LNHDA and SQIVND (reference sequence). Deletions cut 0 bases from V and 6 bases from J, with 12 bases between. This CDR3 has 15 amino acids. The CDR3 here is CASSIEVRQRQPQHF. The CDR3 DNA reads TGTGCCAGTAGTATAGAAGTTCGACAGCGTCAGCCCCAGCATTTT. The variable domain in full, with the rest retrieved from reference TRBV19 and TRBJ1-5, is DGGITQSPKYLFRKEGQNVTLSCEQNLNHDAMYWYRQDPGQGLRLIYYSQIVNDFQKGDIAEGYSVSREKKESFPLTVTSAQKNPTAFYLCASSIEVRQRQPQHFGDGTRLSIL.

This clone was recorded only once. This rearrangement joins TRBV4-2 to TRBJ2-1; D is uncertain. The CDR3 has 15 residues. V gave up 0 bases and J gave up 9 bases, with 15 bases separating them. Germline CDR1 LGHNA, CDR2 YNFKEQ. The CDR3: CASSQDELYSSEQFF. The CDR3, as DNA: TGTGCCAGCAGCCAAGACGAACTATATAGCAGTGAGCAGTTCTTC.

This clone was observed once. This chain links TRBV27 with TRBJ2-1; TRBD2 agrees at 7 bases. CDR3 length equals 17 residues. Germline values: CDR1 MNHEY, CDR2 SMNVEV (reference sequence). The ends lost 3 bases at V and 1 base at J; junction bases unmatched: 9. The DNA for the CDR3 is TGTGCCAGCAGTTTCCGTTCGACTAGCTTTTCCTACAATGAGCAGTTCTTC. It specifies CASSFRSTSFSYNEQFF.

The chain joins TRBV4-1 to TRBJ2-3; the D gene is possibly TRBD2 (6 bases). This CDR3 has 16 amino acids. V lost 0 bases, J lost 0 bases, and 10 bases lay in between. Per germline, CDR1 MGHRA and CDR2 YSYEKL. The CDR3 sequence is CASSQDAGTSTDTQYF. Here the CDR3 DNA reads TGCGCCAGCAGCCAAGACGCCGGGACTAGCACAGATACGCAGTATTTT.

This clone was picked up one time. The V and J genes are TRBV10-3 and TRBJ2-7; tentative D call: TRBD1 (6 bases). CDR1 ENHRY and CDR2 SYGVKD come from the germline V gene. This CDR3 is 16 amino acids long. The V and J ends lost 8 bases and 2 bases respectively, with 22 bases between them. Here the CDR3 DNA reads TGTGCCATCCATCAGGGGCCTAGGGGTAACGCCTACGAGCAGTACTTC. Its protein product is CAIHQGPRGNAYEQYF.

V is TRBV7-9 and J is TRBJ1-5; D is possibly TRBD1 (6 bases). V lost 0 bases, J lost 4 bases, and 10 bases lay in between. The CDR3 is 15 residues long. Germline V gene sequence: CDR1 SEHNR, CDR2 FQNEAQ (reference sequence). For the CDR3, the DNA is TGTGCCAGCAGCTTAGCGGGGGCAGAAAATCAGCCCCAGCATTTT. Its protein product is CASSLAGAENQPQHF.

This clone was detected once. The genes are TRBV18 and TRBJ1-2; TRBD1 aligns across 7 bases. Trimming cost V 2 bases and J 1 base; bases outside gene matches: 4. The CDR3 loop spans 15 amino acids. The germline V gene has CDR1 KGHSH and CDR2 LQKENI. Here the CDR3 reads CASSPEQGLNYGYTF. In nucleotides, the CDR3 is TGTGCCAGCTCACCAGAACAGGGGCTTAACTATGGCTACACCTTC.

The CDR3 is CASSSGSTYYGYTF. DNA of the CDR3: TGTGCCAGCAGTTCGGGTTCGACCTACTATGGCTACACCTTC. The J gene is TRBJ1-2, the V gene TRBV28, with D uncertain. V shed 4 bases and J shed 3 bases, with 12 bases lying between them. The CDR3 contains 14 residues. Germline V gives CDR1 MDHEN, CDR2 SYDVKM.

The chain is built from TRBV5-4 and TRBJ2-5; 7 positions match TRBD2. The germline V gene encodes CDR1 SGHNT and CDR2 YYREEE (reference sequence). Trimming cost V 5 bases and J 2 bases; bases outside gene matches: 3. The CDR3 covers 13 residues. CDR3 coding DNA: TGTGCCAGCAGACTTAGCGGGCAAGAGACCCAGTACTTC. Protein sequence: CASRLSGQETQYF.

The chain joins TRBV11-1 to TRBJ1-1, with D hard to call. Germline V gives CDR1 SGHAT, CDR2 FQDESV (reference sequence). This CDR3 comprises 15 residues. Trimming took off 3 bases at V and 0 bases at J, with 11 bases between the two ends. The CDR3 DNA sequence: TGTGCCAGCAGCTTGTACAGCCTCATGAACACTGAAGCTTTCTTT. Protein product: CASSLYSLMNTEAFF.

This rearrangement joins TRBV7-3 to TRBJ2-1; TRBD2 agrees at 10 bases. CDR3 length: 15 amino acids. Germline trimming cut 0 bases from V and 5 bases from J; bases unmatched to any gene: 1. Per germline, CDR1 SGHTA and CDR2 FQGTGA. CDR3 sequence (DNA): TGTGCCAGCAGCTTAACAGCGGGGGGGCACAATGAGCAGTTCTTC. Encoded protein: CASSLTAGGHNEQFF.

The rearrangement links TRBV19 to TRBJ2-3; tentatively, D is TRBD1 (6 bases). The ends were cut back, 3 bases at V and 1 base at J, with 11 bases in the middle. Germline V gives CDR1 LNHDA, CDR2 SQIVND (reference sequence). The CDR3 extends over 15 amino acids. CDR3 sequence reads: CASSMGASRTDTQYF. The CDR3 DNA sequence: TGTGCCAGTAGTATGGGGGCCTCCCGCACAGATACGCAGTATTTT.

The chain carries TRBV19 and TRBJ1-5, with unresolved D. From germline, CDR1 is LNHDA and CDR2 SQIVND (reference sequence). There are 14 residues in the CDR3. V lost 7 bases, J lost 0 bases, and 10 bases lay in between. This chain's CDR3 is CASNWADSNQPQHF. The CDR3 nucleotides are TGTGCCAGTAATTGGGCAGATAGCAATCAGCCCCAGCATTTT.

The CDR3: CASSFETSGSHEQYF. The DNA for the CDR3 is TGTGCCAGCAGTTTCGAGACTAGCGGGAGCCACGAGCAGTACTTC. This chain links TRBV27 with TRBJ2-7, with TRBD2 identical over 12 bases. From germline, CDR1 is MNHEY and CDR2 SMNVEV (reference sequence). The length of the CDR3 is 15 residues. Trimming cost V 3 bases and J 5 bases; bases outside gene matches: 5.

This chain uses TRBV5-1 with TRBJ2-2; 11 positions match TRBD2. The CDR3 runs to 19 residues. Germline CDR1 and CDR2: SGHRS and YFSETQ. V lost 4 bases and J lost 2; bases outside the gene matches: 13. CDR3 residues: CASSPIGLAGGSNTGELFF. In DNA form, the CDR3 reads TGCGCCAGCAGCCCTATCGGTCTAGCGGGGGGTTCAAACACCGGGGAGCTGTTTTTT.

The rearrangement joins TRBV29-1 to TRBJ2-6, with a tentative D call TRBD2 (6 bases). The germline V gene has CDR1 SQVTM and CDR2 ANQGSEA. V gave up 3 bases and J gave up 1 base, with 25 bases separating them. The CDR3 is 20 residues long. CDR3 sequence: CSVEVLQRAQLGSGANVLTF. CDR3 bases: TGCAGCGTTGAGGTCCTCCAGCGGGCTCAACTTGGTTCTGGGGCCAACGTCCTGACTTTC.

The V gene is TRBV6-1, the J gene TRBJ2-7; TRBD1 matches at 7 bases. The germline V gene has CDR1 MNHNS and CDR2 SASEGT. With 4 bases clipped from V and 2 bases from J, the junction kept 2 bases outside the gene matches. This CDR3 is built from 13 residues. Here the CDR3 DNA reads TGTGCCAGCAGTGTTGGGACAGCCTACGAGCAGTACTTC. Its protein product is CASSVGTAYEQYF.

V usage is TRBV4-1 and J usage is TRBJ2-7, with 9 bases aligning to TRBD1. The junction had 3 bases not matched to a gene; V was cut back by 3 bases and J by 0 bases. This CDR3 region has 15 residues. The germline V gene has CDR1 MGHRA and CDR2 YSYEKL. The CDR3 DNA reads as TGCGCCAGCAGCCAGGGACAGGGTTCCTCCTACGAGCAGTACTTC. Translated, it gives CASSQGQGSSYEQYF.

The chain is built from TRBV10-1 and TRBJ2-1; 7 nucleotides match TRBD2. Trimming removed 7 bases from V and 2 bases from J; junction bases left unmatched: 5. Germline V gene sequence: CDR1 WNHNN, CDR2 SYGVQD (reference sequence). CDR3 length equals 14 residues. The CDR3 coding sequence is TGCGCCAGCATGAGCGGGGCCCCCTACAATGAGCAGTTCTTC. It translates to CASMSGAPYNEQFF.

The V call is TRBV5-6, the J call TRBJ1-3; 7 bases map to TRBD1. Trimming removed 0 bases from V and 4 bases from J; junction bases left unmatched: 7. This CDR3 has 16 amino acids. The germline CDR1 and CDR2 sequences are SGHDT and YYEEEE. CDR3 bases: TGTGCCAGCAGCTTGGTGCGGAGGGGGCGAGGAAACACCATATATTTT. It specifies CASSLVRRGRGNTIYF.

The genes are TRBV11-2 and TRBJ2-7; the D gene is possibly TRBD2 (6 bases). Germline CDR1 SGHAT, CDR2 FQNNGV. The CDR3 spans 17 residues. The V end lost 6 bases, the J end lost 4 bases, and 25 bases lay between the germline ends. The CDR3 is CASRRGSGRRAEYEQYF. The CDR3 nucleotides are TGTGCCAGCAGACGAGGGAGCGGGCGCCGGGCGGAATACGAGCAGTACTTC.

J is TRBJ1-5 and V is TRBV28; D call uncertain. The CDR3 totals 12 residues. Germline CDR1 MDHEN, CDR2 SYDVKM. The V and J ends lost 4 bases and 2 bases respectively, with 3 bases between them. CDR3 bases: TGTGCCAGCAGTTCCGGCAATCAGCCCCAGCATTTT. Translating it yields CASSSGNQPQHF.

This clone was detected only once. The genes are TRBV9 and TRBJ1-6; maybe TRBD1 (5 bases). Germline CDR1 SGDLS, CDR2 YYNGEE. The CDR3 runs to 15 residues. Trimming removed 4 bases from V and 7 bases from J, with 15 bases in between. The CDR3: CASSRGHVGNSPLHF. CDR3 sequence (DNA): TGTGCCAGCAGCAGGGGTCATGTTGGGAATTCACCCCTCCACTTT.

This clone showed up just once. The genes are TRBV7-6 and TRBJ2-3; perhaps TRBD2 as D (6 bases). Germline CDR1 is SGHVS and CDR2 is FNYEAQ. CDR3 length: 15 amino acids. The V and J ends lost 5 bases and 3 bases respectively, with 15 bases between them. The CDR3 spells CASSLPLGRTDTQYF. The CDR3 DNA follows: TGTGCCAGCAGCCTCCCGTTGGGGAGGACAGATACGCAGTATTTT.

J is TRBJ1-2 and V is TRBV19; no clear D gene. The CDR3 is made up of 15 amino acids. Germline CDR1 LNHDA, CDR2 SQIVND (reference sequence). Trimming took off 1 base at V and 0 bases at J, with 9 bases between the two ends. This CDR3 reads CASSIGGGANYGYTF. In DNA, the CDR3 is TGTGCCAGTAGTATAGGAGGCGGAGCTAACTATGGCTACACCTTC.

V and J are TRBV6-5 and TRBJ2-7, with 7 bases aligning to TRBD1. The J segment lost 4 bases and the V segment lost 6 bases, leaving 12 bases of the junction unmatched. The V gene's germline CDR1 is MNHEY and CDR2 SVGAGI. The CDR3 totals 15 residues. The CDR3 is CASSKYRGPRYEQYF. The CDR3 DNA sequence: TGTGCCAGCAGCAAATACAGGGGCCCTCGTTACGAGCAGTACTTC.

The chain is built from TRBV11-3 and TRBJ2-5; D possibly corresponds to TRBD2 (6 bases). The germline CDR1 and CDR2 sequences are SGHNT and YENEEA. The ends were cut back, 3 bases at V and 1 base at J, with 12 bases in the middle. The length of the CDR3 is 15 residues. This CDR3 is CASSFGGAAQETQYF. The CDR3 nucleotides read TGTGCCAGCAGCTTCGGAGGGGCGGCCCAAGAGACCCAGTACTTC.

J is TRBJ2-7 and V is TRBV7-2; D not certain. This CDR3 region has 14 residues. Per germline, CDR1 SGHTA and CDR2 FQGNSA. With 2 bases removed from V and 2 bases from J, the gap between germline ends came to 10 bases. The CDR3 sequence: CASSLTWRPYEQYF. CDR3 DNA: TGTGCCAGCAGCTTAACGTGGCGGCCCTACGAGCAGTACTTC.